What follows describes a single T cell receptor (beta chain). Here immunoSEQ multiplex PCR was the method, and the copy in TCRdb shows in-frame clones only, minus some. The data show 250,000 to 350,000 clones, 70% to 90% seen once. Individuals drawn from 24 US areas were roughly 18 to 89 years old. The sample comes from a study of blood T cell repertoires in COVID-19. About the study: Samples representing acute and convalescent COVID-19 were sourced from the United States, Italy and Spain.

The sample was PBMCs or T cells enriched from blood (not recorded which). The source is a woman in her twenties or thirties who had recovered from COVID-19.

CDR3 in DNA: TGTGCCAGCAGCTCGGGACAGAACTATGGCTACACCTTC. Translating gives CASSSGQNYGYTF. This chain joins TRBV7-9 and TRBJ1-2; TRBD1 agrees at 7 bases. This CDR3 has 13 residues. Trimming at V came to 4 bases and at J to 2 bases, leaving 1 base not matched to a gene. CDR1 is SEHNR and CDR2 is FQNEAQ in the germline V gene (reference sequence).